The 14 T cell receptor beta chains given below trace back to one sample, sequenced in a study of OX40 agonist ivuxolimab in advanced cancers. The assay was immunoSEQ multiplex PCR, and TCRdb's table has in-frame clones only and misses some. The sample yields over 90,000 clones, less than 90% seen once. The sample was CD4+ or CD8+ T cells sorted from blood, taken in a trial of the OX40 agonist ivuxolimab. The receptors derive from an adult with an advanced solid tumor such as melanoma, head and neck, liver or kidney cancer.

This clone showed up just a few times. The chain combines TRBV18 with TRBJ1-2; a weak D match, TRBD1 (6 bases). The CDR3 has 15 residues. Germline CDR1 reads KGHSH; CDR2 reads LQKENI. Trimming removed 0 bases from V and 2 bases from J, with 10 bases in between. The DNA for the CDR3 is TGTGCCAGCTCACCACCCGGACAGAGAAACTATGGCTACACCTTC. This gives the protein CASSPPGQRNYGYTF.

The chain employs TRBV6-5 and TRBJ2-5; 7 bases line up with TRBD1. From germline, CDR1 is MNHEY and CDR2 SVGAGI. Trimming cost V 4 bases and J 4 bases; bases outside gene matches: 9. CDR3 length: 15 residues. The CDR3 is CASSLTGTALETQYF. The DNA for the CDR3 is TGTGCCAGCAGTTTGACCGGGACAGCTTTAGAGACCCAGTACTTC.

The CDR3 DNA sequence: TGTGCCAGCAGGTCGGATAGGACAAGGGATGAGCAGTTCTTC. As protein: CASRSDRTRDEQFF. J is TRBJ2-1 and V is TRBV2, with D possibly matching TRBD1 (5 bases). Germline lookup yields CDR1 SNHLY and CDR2 FYNNEI. The CDR3 spans 14 residues. V was trimmed by 6 bases and J by 8 bases, leaving 17 bases between them.

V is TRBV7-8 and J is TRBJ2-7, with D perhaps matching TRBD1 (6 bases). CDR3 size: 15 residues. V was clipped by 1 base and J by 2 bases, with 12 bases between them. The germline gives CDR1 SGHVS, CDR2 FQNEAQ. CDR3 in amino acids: CASSLETGLPYEQYF. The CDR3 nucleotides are TGTGCCAGCAGCTTAGAAACAGGGTTGCCCTACGAGCAGTACTTC.

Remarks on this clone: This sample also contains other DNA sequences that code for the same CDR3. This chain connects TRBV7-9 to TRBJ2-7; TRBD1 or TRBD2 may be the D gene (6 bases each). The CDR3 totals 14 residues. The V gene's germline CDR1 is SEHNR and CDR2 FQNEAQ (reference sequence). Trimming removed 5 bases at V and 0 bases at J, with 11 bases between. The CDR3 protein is CASSPGGSSYEQYF. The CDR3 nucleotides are TGTGCCAGCAGCCCCGGGGGCAGCTCCTACGAGCAGTACTTC.

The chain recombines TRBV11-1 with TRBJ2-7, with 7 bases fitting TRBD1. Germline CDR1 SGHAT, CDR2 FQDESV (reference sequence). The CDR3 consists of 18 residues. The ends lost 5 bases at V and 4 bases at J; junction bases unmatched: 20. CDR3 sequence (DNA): TGTGCCAGCAGCCCCCTCGGCGGAGCTGGACAGGCCACGTACGAGCAGTACTTC. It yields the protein CASSPLGGAGQATYEQYF.

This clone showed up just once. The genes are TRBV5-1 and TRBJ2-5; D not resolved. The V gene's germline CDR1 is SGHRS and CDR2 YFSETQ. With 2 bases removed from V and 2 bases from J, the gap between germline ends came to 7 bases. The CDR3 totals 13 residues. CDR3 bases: TGCGCCAGCAGCTTAGGTGGTCAAGAGACCCAGTACTTC. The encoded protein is CASSLGGQETQYF.

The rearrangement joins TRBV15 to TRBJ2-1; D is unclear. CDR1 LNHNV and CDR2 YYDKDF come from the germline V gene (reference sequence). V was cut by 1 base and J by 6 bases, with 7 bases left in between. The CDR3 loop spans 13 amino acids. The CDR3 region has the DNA TGTGCCACCAGCAGAGTGACGGGCAATGAGCAGTTCTTC. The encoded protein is CATSRVTGNEQFF.

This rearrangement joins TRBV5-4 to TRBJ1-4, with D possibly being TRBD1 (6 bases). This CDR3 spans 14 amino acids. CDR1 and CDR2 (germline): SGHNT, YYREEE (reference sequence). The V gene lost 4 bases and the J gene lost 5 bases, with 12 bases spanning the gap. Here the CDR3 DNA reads TGTGCCAGCAGCCCCGGACAGACGAATGAAAAACTGTTTTTT. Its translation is CASSPGQTNEKLFF.

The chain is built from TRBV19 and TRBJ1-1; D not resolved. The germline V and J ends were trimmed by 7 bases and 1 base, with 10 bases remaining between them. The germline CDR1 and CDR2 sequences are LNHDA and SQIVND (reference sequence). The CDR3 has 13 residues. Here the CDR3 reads CASNGDGNTEAFF. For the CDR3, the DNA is TGTGCCAGTAACGGAGACGGGAACACTGAAGCTTTCTTT.

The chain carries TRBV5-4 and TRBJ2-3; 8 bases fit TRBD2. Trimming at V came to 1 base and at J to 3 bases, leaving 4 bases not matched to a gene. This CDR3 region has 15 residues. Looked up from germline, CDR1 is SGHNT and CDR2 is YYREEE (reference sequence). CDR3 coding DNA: TGTGCCAGCAGCTTGAGGCGGGGGGCTACAGATACGCAGTATTTT. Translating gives CASSLRRGATDTQYF. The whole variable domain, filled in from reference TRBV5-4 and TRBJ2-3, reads ETGVTQSPTHLIKTRGQQVTLRCSSQSGHNTVSWYQQALGQGPQFIFQYYREEENGRGNFPPRFSGLQFPNYSSELNVNALELDDSALYLCASSLRRGATDTQYFGPGTRLTVL.

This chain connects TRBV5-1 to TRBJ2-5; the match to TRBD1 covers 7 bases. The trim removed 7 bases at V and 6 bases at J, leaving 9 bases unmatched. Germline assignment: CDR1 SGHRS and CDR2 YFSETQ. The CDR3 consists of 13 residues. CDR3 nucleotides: TGCGCCAGCGTCCCCACAGGGGCGAAGACCCAGTACTTC. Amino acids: CASVPTGAKTQYF.

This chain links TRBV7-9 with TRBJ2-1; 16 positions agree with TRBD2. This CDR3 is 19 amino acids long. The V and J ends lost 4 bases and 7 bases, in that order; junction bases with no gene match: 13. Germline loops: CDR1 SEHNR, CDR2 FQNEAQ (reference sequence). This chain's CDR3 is CASSSRGLAGGLVGNEQFF. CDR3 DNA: TGTGCCAGCAGCTCTAGGGGACTAGCGGGAGGGCTAGTAGGAAATGAGCAGTTCTTC.

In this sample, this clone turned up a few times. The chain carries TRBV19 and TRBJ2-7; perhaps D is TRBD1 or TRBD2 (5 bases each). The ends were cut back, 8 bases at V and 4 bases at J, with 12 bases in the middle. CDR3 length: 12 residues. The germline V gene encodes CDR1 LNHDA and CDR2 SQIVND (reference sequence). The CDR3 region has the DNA TGTGCCAGTTCCGAGGGGAAATACGAGCAGTACTTC. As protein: CASSEGKYEQYF.